Below, 3 T cell receptor beta chains from the same sample are listed, as sequenced in a study of blood T cell repertoires in COVID-19. Assay: immunoSEQ multiplex PCR; the TCRdb copy retains only in-frame clones and omits some. The table includes 470,000 or so clones, about 85% detected once. What was sequenced was PBMCs or T cells enriched from blood (not recorded which). These receptors came from a woman between 18 and 30 years old with acute COVID-19.

This chain joins TRBV5-8 and TRBJ2-7; TRBD1 aligns across 8 bases. The CDR3 contains 15 residues. Germline V gene lookup returns CDR1 SGHTS and CDR2 YDEGEE. J lost 5 bases, V lost 7 bases, and 14 bases had no gene match. CDR3 nucleotide sequence: TGTGCCAGCCTAAAACCCGGGACAGGTGTCCACGAGCAGTACTTC. It is translated as CASLKPGTGVHEQYF.

This chain links TRBV11-2 with TRBJ2-2, with TRBD1 identical over 7 bases. Germline V gene data show CDR1 as SGHAT and CDR2 as FQNNGV. After removal of 4 bases from V and 0 bases from J, the junction contained 2 bases not matched to a gene. This CDR3 spans 15 amino acids. CDR3 bases: TGTGCCAGCAGCTGGGACAGACCGAACACCGGGGAGCTGTTTTTT. This codes for CASSWDRPNTGELFF.

The chain couples TRBV28 to TRBJ1-2; D ambiguous. The length of the CDR3 is 14 residues. The ends were cut back, 6 bases at V and 5 bases at J, with 16 bases in the middle. From germline, CDR1 is MDHEN and CDR2 SYDVKM. The CDR3 loop is CASRLAGKDYGYTF. The DNA for the CDR3 is TGTGCCAGCAGGCTTGCGGGGAAGGATTATGGCTACACCTTC.